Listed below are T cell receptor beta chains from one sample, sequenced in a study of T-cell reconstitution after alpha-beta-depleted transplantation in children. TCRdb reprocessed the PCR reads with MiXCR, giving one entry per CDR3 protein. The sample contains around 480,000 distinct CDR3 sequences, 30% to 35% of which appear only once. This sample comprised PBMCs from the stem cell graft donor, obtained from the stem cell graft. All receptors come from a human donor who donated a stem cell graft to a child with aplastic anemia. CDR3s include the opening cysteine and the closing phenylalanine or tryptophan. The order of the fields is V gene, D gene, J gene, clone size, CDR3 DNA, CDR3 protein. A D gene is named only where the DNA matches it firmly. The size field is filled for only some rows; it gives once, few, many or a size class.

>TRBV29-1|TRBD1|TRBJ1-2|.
TGCAGCGTTGAGACGAGTTGGGACAGAGATGGCGACACCTTC
CSVETSWDRDGDTF
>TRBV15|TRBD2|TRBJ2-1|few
TGTGCCACCTCGGTAGCACTAGCGGTTCACAATGAGCAGTTCTTC
CATSVALAVHNEQFF
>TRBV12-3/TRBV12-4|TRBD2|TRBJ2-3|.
TGTGCCAGCAGGCTAGGGACTAGCGGACGGGATACGCAGTATTTT
CASRLGTSGRDTQYF
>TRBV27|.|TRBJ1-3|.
TGTGCCAGCGCCCTGAAAACCGGAAACACCATATATTTT
CASALKTGNTIYF
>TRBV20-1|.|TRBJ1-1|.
TGCAGTGCTAGAGAGGCAGGCGGCACTGAAGCTTTCTTT
CSAREAGGTEAFF
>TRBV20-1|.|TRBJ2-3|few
TGCAGTGCTCCCGGGGGCACAGATACGCAGTATTTT
CSAPGGTDTQYF
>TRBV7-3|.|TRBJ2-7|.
TGTGCCAGCAGCTTAACTAGCGACAGCTACGAGCAGTACTTC
CASSLTSDSYEQYF
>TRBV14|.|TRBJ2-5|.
TGTGCCAGCAGCCAAGGGGGAGCGAGGGAGACCCAGTACTTC
CASSQGGARETQYF
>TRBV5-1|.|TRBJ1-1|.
TGCGCCAGTGGCGCACAGGGAACGTCTTTGTCTGAAGCTTTCTTT
CASGAQGTSLSEAFF
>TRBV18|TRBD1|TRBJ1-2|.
TGTGCCAGCTCACCTGAGGGACAGGGAGCGATCTATGGCTACACCTTC
CASSPEGQGAIYGYTF
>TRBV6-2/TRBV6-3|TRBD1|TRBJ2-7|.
TGTGCCAGCAGTTACGACCGACAGGGAAACGTGTACGAGCAGTACTTC
CASSYDRQGNVYEQYF
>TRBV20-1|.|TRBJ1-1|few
TGCAGTGCTAGAAGCCTCTCCAGAGGTGAAGCTTTCTTT
CSARSLSRGEAFF
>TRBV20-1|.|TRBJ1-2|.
TGCAGTGCTAGAGATTACGGGTCAGGGGAGGGCTACACCTTC
CSARDYGSGEGYTF
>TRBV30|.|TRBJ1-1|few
TGTGCCTGGAGTAGCCCGAACACTGAAGCTTTCTTT
CAWSSPNTEAFF
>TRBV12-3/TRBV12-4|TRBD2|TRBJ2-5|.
TGTGCCAGCAGTCTCTCACTAGCGTGGGAGACCCAGTACTTC
CASSLSLAWETQYF
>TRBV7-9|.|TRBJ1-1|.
TGTGCCAGCAGCTTAGAGGCCATGGGAGGCACTGAAGCTTTCTTT
CASSLEAMGGTEAFF
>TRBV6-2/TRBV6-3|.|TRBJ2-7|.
TGTGCCAGCTTACAGGGCTACGAGCAGTACTTC
CASLQGYEQYF
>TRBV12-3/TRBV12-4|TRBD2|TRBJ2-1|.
TGTGCCAGCAGTTCCCAGATAGGACTAGCGGGAGGGGAGCAGTTCTTC
CASSSQIGLAGGEQFF
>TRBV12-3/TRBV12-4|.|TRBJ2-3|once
TGTGCCAGCAGTTTCCCGGGCGCCCCCACAGATACGCAGTATTTT
CASSFPGAPTDTQYF
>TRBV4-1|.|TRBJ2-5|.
TGCGCCAGCAGCGGAACCACAGGAATCCAAGAGACCCAGTACTTC
CASSGTTGIQETQYF